Shown below are 32 T cell receptor beta chains from a single sample sequenced in a study of blood T cell repertoires in COVID-19. Profiling relied on immunoSEQ multiplex PCR, and the TCRdb table lists in-frame clones only, not all of them. The sample holds 55,000 to 85,000 clones, roughly 88% seen once. The sample comprised peripheral blood. These receptors all come from a human donor in a cohort sampled during active COVID-19.

The rearrangement joins TRBV10-3 to TRBJ2-7, with 8 bases lining up with TRBD1. Germline loops: CDR1 ENHRY, CDR2 SYGVKD. This CDR3 comprises 16 residues. V was clipped by 0 bases and J by 7 bases; unmatched bases: 11. This CDR3 reads CAISESLRQGTEEQYF. The CDR3 nucleotides read TGTGCCATCAGTGAGTCCCTCCGACAGGGGACGGAGGAGCAGTACTTC.

The CDR3 coding sequence is TGTGCCAGCAGCTTAAGGCCGGGGACAGGGGTCTTTAGAAATCAGCCCCAGCATTTT. Protein sequence: CASSLRPGTGVFRNQPQHF. The chain recombines TRBV7-8 with TRBJ1-5; 10 bases line up with TRBD1. The CDR3 is 19 amino acids. V was pared by 2 bases and J by 4 bases, with 14 bases of the junction left unmatched. CDR1 is SGHVS, CDR2 FQNEAQ, per germline.

The rearrangement uses TRBV5-4 and TRBJ1-2, with 7 bases fitting TRBD1. V lost 4 bases, J lost 2 bases, and 5 bases stayed unmatched. The CDR3 spans 14 residues. Germline CDR1 and CDR2: SGHNT and YYREEE (reference sequence). The CDR3 DNA follows: TGTGCCAGCAGCCCTCTGACAGGGAACTATGGCTACACCTTC. It is translated as CASSPLTGNYGYTF.

The rearrangement links TRBV18 to TRBJ1-1, with unresolved D. V gave up 3 bases and J gave up 2 bases, with 7 bases separating them. Germline assignment: CDR1 KGHSH and CDR2 LQKENI. This CDR3 spans 13 amino acids. CDR3 in amino acids: CASSPLFNTEAFF. CDR3 sequence (DNA): TGTGCCAGCTCACCCCTTTTTAACACTGAAGCTTTCTTT.

V usage is TRBV21-1 and J usage is TRBJ2-1; TRBD1, the D gene given by the table, was not confirmed from the DNA. TRBV21-1 is an annotated pseudogene. This CDR3 spans 18 amino acids. The CDR3 sequence is CASRLRSGGQGLGGEQFF. The CDR3 DNA reads TGTGCCAGCAGACTCCGAAGCGGCGGACAGGGGCTTGGAGGTGAGCAGTTCTTC.

V gene TRBV5-1 combines with J gene TRBJ1-4; 10 bases agree with TRBD1. V was pared by 4 bases and J by 4 bases, with 4 bases of the junction left unmatched. This CDR3 comprises 15 residues. Looked up from germline, CDR1 is SGHRS and CDR2 is YFSETQ. CDR3 amino acids: CASSVGTGDNEKLFF. Written as DNA, the CDR3 is TGCGCCAGCAGCGTAGGGACAGGGGATAATGAAAAACTGTTTTTT.

This chain uses TRBV20-1 with TRBJ1-2; TRBD1 might be the D (6 bases). There are 13 residues in the CDR3. V dropped 3 bases and J dropped 4 bases, with 12 bases sitting between them. In germline, CDR1 is DFQATT, CDR2 SNEGSKA (reference sequence). The CDR3 DNA sequence: TGCAGTGCTAGTGGGGGCGCAAGCTATGGCTACACCTTC. It is translated as CSASGGASYGYTF.

J is TRBJ2-1 and V is TRBV10-2; TRBD1 is a possible D gene (6 bases). Germline CDR1 is WSHSY and CDR2 is SAAADI. V was trimmed by 7 bases and J by 5 bases, leaving 12 bases between them. The CDR3 runs 13 residues. The CDR3 DNA is TGCGCCAGCAAAGCAGGGGTCGACAATGAGCAGTTCTTC. Protein sequence: CASKAGVDNEQFF.

The chain couples TRBV5-1 to TRBJ1-4, with TRBD1 matching over 8 bases. Germline V gene lookup returns CDR1 SGHRS and CDR2 YFSETQ. The CDR3 sequence is 15 residues long. Trimming cost V 4 bases and J 8 bases; bases outside gene matches: 10. Here the CDR3 reads CASSPMTGAEEKLFF. The CDR3 DNA is TGCGCCAGCAGCCCCATGACAGGGGCTGAGGAAAAACTGTTTTTT.

The chain employs TRBV5-1 and TRBJ2-1; TRBD1 aligns across 7 bases. The germline CDR1 and CDR2 sequences are SGHRS and YFSETQ. This CDR3 comprises 12 residues. The trim removed 2 bases at V and 8 bases at J, leaving 1 base unmatched. CDR3 coding DNA: TGCGCCAGCAGCTTAGGGGGCTATGAGCAGTTCTTC. It is translated as CASSLGGYEQFF.

The chain uses TRBV5-4 and TRBJ1-6; D unresolved. Germline values: CDR1 SGHNT, CDR2 YYREEE (reference sequence). V was pared by 2 bases and J by 8 bases, with 17 bases between. This CDR3 region has 16 residues. In DNA form, the CDR3 reads TGTGCCAGCAGCTTATCAGGCCTGGGTTTTGATTCACCCCTCCACTTT. Amino acids: CASSLSGLGFDSPLHF.

The genes are TRBV19 and TRBJ2-1; 11 nucleotides match TRBD2. Germline CDR1 LNHDA, CDR2 SQIVND (reference sequence). This CDR3 region has 16 residues. The V and J ends lost 10 bases and 5 bases, in that order; junction bases with no gene match: 13. The CDR3 sequence is CATRPGGLAGNNEQFF. For the CDR3, the DNA is TGTGCCACAAGGCCGGGCGGACTAGCGGGCAACAATGAGCAGTTCTTC.

This sequence joins TRBV5-1 and TRBJ2-7; 7 bases map to TRBD2. V trimming: 2 bases; J trimming: 7 bases; junction bases outside the gene matches: 9. Germline CDR1 reads SGHRS; CDR2 reads YFSETQ. This CDR3 has 14 residues. The CDR3, as DNA: TGCGCCAGCAGCTTCGTGGGAGGGCCTGGGGAGCAGTACTTC. Translation: CASSFVGGPGEQYF.

The gene calls are TRBV7-9 and TRBJ2-7, with 8 bases matching TRBD2. In germline, CDR1 is SEHNR, CDR2 FQNEAQ (reference sequence). The CDR3 has 17 amino acids. V lost 5 bases and J lost 6; bases outside the gene matches: 18. The CDR3 DNA sequence: TGTGCCAGCAGCCCTCTTGGACTAGCCGGGCCGAACTCCGAGCAGTACTTC. This encodes CASSPLGLAGPNSEQYF.

The chain employs TRBV3-1 (or the pseudogene TRBV3-2) and TRBJ2-1, with 14 bases that match TRBD2. V shed 0 bases and J 7 bases; nucleotides not matched to a gene: 8. CDR1 LGHDT and CDR2 YNNKEL come from the germline V gene (reference sequence). The CDR3 sequence is 18 residues long. DNA of the CDR3: TGTGCCAGCAGCCAAGATCATGGACTAGCGGGAGGATGGAATGAGCAGTTCTTC. Its translation is CASSQDHGLAGGWNEQFF.

The chain links TRBV18 to TRBJ2-7; 7 bases are a match to TRBD1. The V gene end was trimmed by 4 bases and the J gene end by 5 bases; junction bases not matched to a gene: 11. The CDR3 covers 15 residues. Looked up from germline, CDR1 is KGHSH and CDR2 is LQKENI. The chain's CDR3 is CASSRSGTAPDEQYF. CDR3 DNA: TGTGCCAGCTCACGCTCCGGGACAGCACCGGACGAGCAGTACTTC.

J is TRBJ1-2 and V is TRBV5-6, with 7 bases identical to TRBD1. Germline V gene data show CDR1 as SGHDT and CDR2 as YYEEEE. Trimming at V came to 4 bases and at J to 8 bases, leaving 14 bases not matched to a gene. The CDR3 contains 15 residues. DNA of the CDR3: TGTGCCAGCAGCGTTACAGGGGCGAGTCCTCCGGGCTACACCTTC. This codes for CASSVTGASPPGYTF.

The gene calls are TRBV19 and TRBJ2-5; weak D call: TRBD2 (5 bases). V lost 5 bases to trimming and J lost 7 bases, with 17 bases between them. CDR1 and CDR2 (germline): LNHDA, SQIVND (reference sequence). The CDR3 has 14 residues. Here the CDR3 reads CASSSGQAAGTQYF. CDR3 coding DNA: TGTGCCAGTAGTTCGGGCCAAGCGGCAGGGACCCAGTACTTC.

The chain joins TRBV7-6 to TRBJ1-4, with 9 bases aligning to TRBD1. Germline values: CDR1 SGHVS, CDR2 FNYEAQ. Unmatched junction bases numbered 10, after V lost 3 bases and J lost 5 bases. The CDR3 consists of 17 residues. The CDR3 loop is CASSFPVGQGPNEKLFF. CDR3 nucleotide sequence: TGTGCCAGCAGCTTCCCCGTCGGACAGGGGCCGAATGAAAAACTGTTTTTT.

This rearrangement joins TRBV5-1 to TRBJ2-1; weak D call: TRBD1 (5 bases). From germline, CDR1 is SGHRS and CDR2 YFSETQ. Trimming removed 4 bases from V and 3 bases from J, with 17 bases in between. This CDR3 is 16 amino acids long. The CDR3 bases are TGCGCCAGCAGCACTGGACAACGCCAGCTCTACAATGAGCAGTTCTTC. Amino acid sequence: CASSTGQRQLYNEQFF.

J is TRBJ1-1 and V is TRBV11-3; D might be TRBD1 (6 bases). In germline, CDR1 is SGHNT, CDR2 YENEEA. This CDR3 contains 13 residues. V was pared by 8 bases and J by 4 bases, with 14 bases between. The CDR3 sequence is CASGRGGFTEAFF. CDR3 bases: TGTGCCAGCGGGAGGGGGGGATTCACTGAAGCTTTCTTT.

This rearrangement joins TRBV5-1 to TRBJ2-1; 8 bases align to TRBD1. This CDR3 has 15 amino acids. Looked up from germline, CDR1 is SGHRS and CDR2 is YFSETQ. Trimming took 2 bases from V and 6 from J; bases not matched to a gene: 7. The CDR3 DNA follows: TGCGCCAGCAGCTTTGGACAGGGTCTCATCAATGAGCAGTTCTTC. Its translation is CASSFGQGLINEQFF.

The V call is TRBV28, the J call TRBJ1-5; maybe TRBD1 (6 bases). Germline V gene lookup returns CDR1 MDHEN and CDR2 SYDVKM. The CDR3 spans 14 residues. Trimming took 6 bases from V and 7 from J, leaving 16 bases between them. The CDR3 coding sequence is TGTGCCAGCAGACGAGGTGGGGGCGGCCAGCCCCAGCATTTT. It translates to CASRRGGGGQPQHF.

The rearrangement joins TRBV3-1 (or the pseudogene TRBV3-2) to TRBJ1-4; D possibly corresponds to TRBD1 (5 bases). Germline values: CDR1 LGHDT, CDR2 YNNKEL (reference sequence). V gave up 3 bases and J gave up 5 bases, with 13 bases separating them. This CDR3 is 15 amino acids long. The CDR3 DNA reads TGTGCCAGCAGCCAGGGGCGGGGACTAAATGAAAAACTGTTTTTT. It specifies CASSQGRGLNEKLFF.

V and J are TRBV7-8 and TRBJ2-7, with TRBD1 matching over 8 bases. The junction had 8 bases not matched to a gene; V was cut back by 7 bases and J by 3 bases. The V gene's germline CDR1 is SGHVS and CDR2 FQNEAQ. CDR3 size: 14 residues. The chain's CDR3 is CASTYRDRNYEQYF. CDR3 bases: TGTGCCAGCACTTACCGGGACAGGAACTACGAGCAGTACTTC.

This clone appeared a single time. This rearrangement joins TRBV30 to TRBJ1-4; a weak D match, TRBD1 (6 bases). Trimming took 7 bases from V and 2 from J, leaving 17 bases between them. CDR3 length equals 15 residues. Germline CDR1 and CDR2: GTSNPN and SVGIG (reference sequence). The CDR3 DNA is TGTGCCTCCTCCGGACAGCCTTATACTAATGAAAAACTGTTTTTT. It is translated as CASSGQPYTNEKLFF.

CDR3 amino acids: CASSPPGQGAGGYTF. DNA of the CDR3: TGCGCCAGCAGCCCCCCGGGACAGGGGGCGGGTGGCTACACCTTC. The chain joins TRBV5-1 to TRBJ1-2, with 12 bases identical to TRBD1. CDR1 is SGHRS, CDR2 YFSETQ, per germline. The CDR3 sequence is 15 residues long. J was trimmed by 7 bases and V by 4 bases; bases with no gene match: 8.

The rearrangement joins TRBV6-5 to TRBJ2-6; D ambiguous. This CDR3 region has 16 residues. V lost 1 base and J 4 bases, leaving 11 bases between the germline ends. Germline V gives CDR1 MNHEY, CDR2 SVGAGI. The DNA of the CDR3 is TGTGCCAGCAGTTACTTCGCGGAGTCCGGGGCCAACGTCCTGACTTTC. Residues: CASSYFAESGANVLTF.

J is TRBJ2-7 and V is TRBV29-1; 7 bases map to TRBD1. The V gene's germline CDR1 is SQVTM and CDR2 ANQGSEA. The CDR3 consists of 14 residues. After removal of 4 bases from V and 0 bases from J, the junction contained 6 bases not matched to a gene. CDR3 loop: CSVAETGSSYEQYF. The CDR3, as DNA: TGCAGCGTTGCCGAGACAGGGTCCTCCTACGAGCAGTACTTC.

The rearrangement joins TRBV7-2 to TRBJ2-5, with 7 bases fitting TRBD2. There are 14 residues in the CDR3. V was pared by 0 bases and J by 5 bases, with 3 bases of the junction left unmatched. Germline assignment: CDR1 SGHTA and CDR2 FQGNSA. CDR3 sequence: CASSLAGGTETQYF. CDR3 in DNA: TGTGCCAGCAGCTTAGCGGGGGGGACGGAGACCCAGTACTTC. Using reference TRBV7-2 and TRBJ2-5 for the parts outside the CDR3, the full variable domain is GAGVSQSPSNKVTEKGKDVELRCDPISGHTALYWYRQSLGQGLEFLIYFQGNSAPDKSGLPSDRFSAERTGGSVSTLTIQRTQQEDSAVYLCASSLAGGTETQYFGPGTRLLVL.

The chain is built from TRBV5-1 and TRBJ1-5; TRBD1 is a possible D gene (6 bases). Trimming took 2 bases from V and 8 from J, leaving 11 bases between them. The germline V gene has CDR1 SGHRS and CDR2 YFSETQ. The CDR3 is 13 amino acids. CDR3 residues: CASSLQGREPQHF. CDR3 nucleotides: TGCGCCAGCAGCTTACAGGGTCGGGAGCCCCAGCATTTT.

J is TRBJ1-2 and V is TRBV19, with 7 bases matching TRBD1. This CDR3 comprises 13 residues. The junction had 7 bases not matched to a gene; V was cut back by 5 bases and J by 7 bases. Germline V lookup: CDR1 LNHDA, CDR2 SQIVND (reference sequence). The CDR3 sequence is CASSARQGSGYTF. CDR3 coding DNA: TGTGCCAGTAGTGCCCGACAGGGCTCTGGCTACACCTTC.